This T cell receptor beta chain stems from a study of T cell responses to AZD1222 COVID-19 vaccine. Assay used: immunoSEQ multiplex PCR; TCRdb lists only in-frame clones, some missing. The table records under 70,000 clones, around 74% of them present only once. Germline CDR1 SGHDT, CDR2 YYEEEE. V dropped 1 base and J dropped 6; count of bases not matched to a gene: 7. The CDR3 has 15 residues. The sample consisted of peripheral blood, taken on day 0 of MenACWY control vaccination. This TCR derives from an adult in good health. The chain uses TRBV5-6 and TRBJ1-5, with 7 bases aligning to TRBD1. The chain's CDR3 is CASSLTGEAGQPQHF. The CDR3 bases are TGTGCCAGCAGCTTGACAGGGGAGGCAGGTCAGCCCCAGCATTTT.